This T cell receptor (beta chain) originates from a study of T-cell reconstitution after alpha-beta-depleted transplantation in children. This clonotype was seen a few times. Its antigen remains unknown. Study-wide findings and caveats: The origin of high day-60 TCRbeta diversity in some patients lay in surviving recipient T cells and thymic progenitors.

Unique molecular identifiers featured in how the TCRbeta library was prepared. MiXCR, run by TCRdb on the PCR reads, gives a single entry per CDR3 protein. The sample lists some 440,000 distinct CDR3 sequences, around 15% occurring once. The sequences come from PBMCs, mostly from graft donor cells, collected 360 days after TCRalphabeta/CD19-depleted stem cell transplant. The sequence was obtained from a boy under two years old who had a stem cell transplant for Wiskott-Aldrich syndrome, so the T cells may come from the graft donor.

CDR3 coding DNA: TGCGCCAGCAGCTTGGAACATTACACCGGGGAGCTGTTTTTT. This codes for CASSLEHYTGELFF. The J gene is TRBJ2-2, the V gene TRBV5-1; D is unclear. Germline V gene sequence: CDR1 SGHRS, CDR2 YFSETQ. This CDR3 region has 14 residues. The V and J ends lost 0 bases and 3 bases respectively, with 6 bases between them.